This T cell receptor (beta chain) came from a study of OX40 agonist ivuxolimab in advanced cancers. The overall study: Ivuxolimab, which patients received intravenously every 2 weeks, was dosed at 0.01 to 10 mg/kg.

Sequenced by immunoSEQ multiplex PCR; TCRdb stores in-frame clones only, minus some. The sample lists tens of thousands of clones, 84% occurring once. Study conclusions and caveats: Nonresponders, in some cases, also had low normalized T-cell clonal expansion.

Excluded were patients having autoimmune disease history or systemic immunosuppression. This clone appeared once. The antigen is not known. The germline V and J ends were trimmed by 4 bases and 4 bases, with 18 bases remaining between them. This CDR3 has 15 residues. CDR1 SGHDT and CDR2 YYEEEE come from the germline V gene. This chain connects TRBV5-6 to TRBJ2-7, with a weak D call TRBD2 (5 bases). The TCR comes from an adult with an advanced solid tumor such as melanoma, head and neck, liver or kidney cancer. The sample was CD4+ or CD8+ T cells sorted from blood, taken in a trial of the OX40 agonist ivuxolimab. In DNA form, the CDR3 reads TGTGCCAGCAGCCCGTCCGGGTGGGAGCATTACGAGCAGTACTTC. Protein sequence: CASSPSGWEHYEQYF.